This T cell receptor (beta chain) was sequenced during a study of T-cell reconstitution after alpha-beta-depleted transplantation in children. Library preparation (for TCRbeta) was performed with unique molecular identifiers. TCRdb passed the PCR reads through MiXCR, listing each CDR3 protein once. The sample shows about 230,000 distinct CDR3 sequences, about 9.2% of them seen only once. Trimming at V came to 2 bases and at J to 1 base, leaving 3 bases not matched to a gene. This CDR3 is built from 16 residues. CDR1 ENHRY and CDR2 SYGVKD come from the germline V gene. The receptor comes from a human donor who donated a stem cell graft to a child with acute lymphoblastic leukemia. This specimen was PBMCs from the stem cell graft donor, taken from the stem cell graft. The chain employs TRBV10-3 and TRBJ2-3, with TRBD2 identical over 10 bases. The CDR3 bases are TGTGCCATCAGTGAGCAAGCGGGGGGGGGCACAGATACGCAGTATTTT. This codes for CAISEQAGGGTDTQYF.